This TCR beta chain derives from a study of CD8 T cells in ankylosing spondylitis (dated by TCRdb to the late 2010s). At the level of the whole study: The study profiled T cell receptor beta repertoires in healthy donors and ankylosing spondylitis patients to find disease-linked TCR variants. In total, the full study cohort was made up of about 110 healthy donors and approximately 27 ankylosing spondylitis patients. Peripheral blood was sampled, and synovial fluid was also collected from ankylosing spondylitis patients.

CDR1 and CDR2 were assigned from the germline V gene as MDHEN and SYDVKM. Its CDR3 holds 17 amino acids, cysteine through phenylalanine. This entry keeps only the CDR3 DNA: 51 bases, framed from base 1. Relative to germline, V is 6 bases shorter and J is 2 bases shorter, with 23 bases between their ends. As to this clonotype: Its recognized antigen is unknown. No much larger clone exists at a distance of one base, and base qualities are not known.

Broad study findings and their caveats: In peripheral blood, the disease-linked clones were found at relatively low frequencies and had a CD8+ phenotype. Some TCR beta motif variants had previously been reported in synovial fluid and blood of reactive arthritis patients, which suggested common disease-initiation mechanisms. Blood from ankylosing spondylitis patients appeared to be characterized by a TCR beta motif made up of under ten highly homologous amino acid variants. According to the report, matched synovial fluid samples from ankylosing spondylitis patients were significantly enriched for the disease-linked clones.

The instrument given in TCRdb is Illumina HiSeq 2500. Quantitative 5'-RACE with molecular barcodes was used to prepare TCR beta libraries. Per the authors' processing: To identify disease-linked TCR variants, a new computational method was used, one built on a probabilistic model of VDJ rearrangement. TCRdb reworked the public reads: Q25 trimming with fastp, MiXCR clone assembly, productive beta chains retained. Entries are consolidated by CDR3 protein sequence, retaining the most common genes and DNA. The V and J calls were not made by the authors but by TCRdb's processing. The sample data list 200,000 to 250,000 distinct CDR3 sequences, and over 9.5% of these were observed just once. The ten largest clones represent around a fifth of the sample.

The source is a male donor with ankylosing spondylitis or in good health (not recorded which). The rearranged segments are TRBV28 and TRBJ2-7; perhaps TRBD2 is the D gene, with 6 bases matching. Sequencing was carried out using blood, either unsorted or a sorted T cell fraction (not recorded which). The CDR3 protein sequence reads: CASSAGLLPFATYEQYF. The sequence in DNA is TGTGCCAGCAGCGCGGGGCTCCTCCCCTTCGCAACCTACGAGCAGTACTTC.